Described below is a single TCR beta chain sequence and its context. The clone's antigen remains unknown. No base quality values were provided; no much bigger clone lies one nucleotide off. TCRbeta CDR3 regions were amplified from genomic DNA using the immunoSEQ Assay, a bias-controlled multiplex PCR. The authors' pipeline ran thus. The number of nucleated cells in each sample was estimated from the amplification of reference gene primers within the assay. To quantify the absolute abundance of each unique TCRbeta CDR3 rearrangement, sequence reads were collapsed and filtered. For each sample, productive Simpson clonality was calculated as the square root of Simpson's diversity index across productive rearrangements. This immuneACCESS table, as held by TCRdb, lists in-frame sequences with V and J called but not all clones. Of the missing ones, under half trace to an unresolved V gene in checked studies; the others have no known cause. Clonal size and the V and J genes are those of that table, whereas D and trimming came from the DNA. The sample table shows some 210,000 clones, and 82% are seen once. Approximately 12% of the sample comes from the top ten.

Each collaborating institution followed its own protocols to collect whole blood in K2EDTA tubes. For TCRbeta analysis, collaborator samples were shipped as frozen whole blood, as isolated PBMCs, or as DNA extracted from either sample type. The data were taken from a study of blood T cell repertoires in COVID-19 (dated by TCRdb to 2019 to 2021). Regarding the complete study: Collaborator samples came from the United States, Italy and Spain and covered acute and convalescent phases of COVID-19. Where available, HLA class I and class II types were obtained from metadata supplied by the sample provider rather than from assay-based typing. The repertoires were released in a freely available public database intended as a resource for research on the immune response to SARS-CoV-2. The material from the prospective study consisted of cDNA or gDNA derived from T cells, B-cell-depleted T cells, or PBMCs. Subjects who had been exposed to COVID-19, were actively infected with it, or had recovered from it provided the deeply sampled blood TCRbeta repertoires that made up the dataset. The samples were drawn from two sources: the first 160 participants of the ongoing ImmuneRACE study, and 1,254 subjects contributed by 6 global collaborators. Sample metadata almost always included a de-identified subject ID, COVID-19 status, age in years and sex. Findings and caveats that apply to the study as a whole: How much clinical and demographic metadata was included differed by source and by participant, and the metadata was provided uncurated.

The sequenced sample was peripheral blood. This clonotype was sampled from a woman aged 40 to 49 with acute or convalescent COVID-19.

The nucleotide sequence is TGTGCCAGCAGCCAACGGGACTATCAGACAGATACGCAGTATTTT. This yields the protein CASSQRDYQTDTQYF. Here the chain combines TRBV3-1 (or the pseudogene TRBV3-2) and TRBJ2-3, and TRBD2 aligns with 7 junction nucleotides. Germline trimming amounts to 2 bases on V and 3 bases on J, with 5 as the count of junction bases outside the gene matches. The CDR3 runs 15 residues from the cysteine to the phenylalanine. The only DNA kept is the CDR3, 45 bases in frame from the first base. The CDR1 and CDR2 encoded by the germline V gene (reference sequence) are LGHDT and YNNKEL.